Listed here is a single TCR beta chain. Clones were sequenced by immunoSEQ multiplex PCR, and TCRdb holds only the in-frame ones, with some missing. The sample records some 1,600,000 clones, 98% being singletons. The source of the sample is a study of shared clonotypes between healthy human individuals. The CDR3 extends over 15 amino acids. The V segment lost 4 bases and the J segment 7 bases; nucleotides outside the gene matches: 7. Germline loops: CDR1 MDHEN, CDR2 SYDVKM. The chain has TRBV28 and TRBJ2-1; 10 bases agree with TRBD1. Sequenced material: naive CD4+ T cells sorted from blood. Indicated subset: CD45RA+ positively selected. This sequence originates from a man aged 25 to 40 in good health. The CDR3 loop reads CASSSTGQGRNEQFF. The CDR3 bases are TGTGCCAGCAGTTCCACGGGACAGGGGAGAAATGAGCAGTTCTTC.